The entry below gives a single TCR beta chain sequence along with its context. The antigen is unknown. The V gene lost 2 bases and the J gene lost 7 bases, with 16 bases spanning the gap. Germline V lookup: CDR1 SGHRS, CDR2 YFSETQ. This CDR3 has 15 amino acids. The sample originates from a study of cytomegalovirus exposure and HLA in healthy donors. Study-wide context: A later analysis reported the 120 or so validation repertoires used the same platform as the approximately 670 first-cohort repertoires.

The table came from immunoSEQ multiplex PCR; TCRdb's copy has only in-frame clones and leaves some out. The sample holds about 330,000 clones; 70% to 90% are singletons and the top ten take 0.65% to 0.85%. Whole-study findings and limits: The study listed 150 to 200 cytomegalovirus-associated TCR beta chains. CMV antigen specificity of three CMV-associated chains was confirmed in vitro. Reports described diagnosis of cytomegalovirus status by the classifier as highly specific and sensitive.

Sequencing input: PBMCs. The chain is built from TRBV5-1 and TRBJ2-1; D possibly corresponds to TRBD1 (5 bases). This clonotype was sampled from a woman between 18 and 29 years old in good health and CMV-seronegative. DNA for the CDR3: TGCGCCAGCAGCTTACAACCAGGGCCGGAGAATGAGCAGTTCTTC. This codes for CASSLQPGPENEQFF.